This T cell receptor (beta chain) was recovered during a study of early T cells in non-severe SARS-CoV-2 infection. Study background: Whole-blood bulk RNA, unsorted, was sequenced, and chains were unpaired. Broader study findings: VDJdb-based annotation leaned toward anti-spike CD8 responses and missed private and CD4 specificities.

J lost 4 bases, V lost 3 bases, and 9 bases had no gene match. The CDR3 is 16 amino acids. Germline CDR1 is MNHNS and CDR2 is SASEGT. This clonotype was detected only a few times. Its antigen is currently unknown. In the library, individual cDNA molecules carried attached unique molecular identifiers. MiXCR, run by TCRdb on the 5' RACE reads, gives a single entry per CDR3 protein. The data contain tens of thousands of distinct CDR3 sequences, 9.5% to 13% of them singletons. The receptor comes from an adult who was a healthcare worker with PCR-confirmed SARS-CoV-2 infection or an uninfected control (not recorded which). Sequencing input: whole blood. The chain employs TRBV6-1 and TRBJ1-1, with TRBD1 matching over 9 bases. The CDR3 DNA follows: TGTGCCAGCAGTGAGCGGGACAGGGTATCTGGCACTGAAGCTTTCTTT. This translates into CASSERDRVSGTEAFF.